Shown below are 14 T cell receptor beta chains from a single sample sequenced in a study of TIL therapy for anti-PD-1-resistant metastatic lung cancer. Time point noted: pre-treatment sample, taken before nivolumab and TIL therapy. The tumor samples were excised metastases, mostly pleural nodules or supraclavicular lymph nodes. The immunoSEQ assay was v3. Sequencing was performed with immunoSEQ multiplex PCR; in TCRdb, only in-frame clones are kept and a portion is missing. The sample holds fewer than 15,000 clones; about 70% are singletons and the top ten take more than 8.5%. The specimen comprised tumor tissue, sampled at baseline. The receptors stem from a woman aged 30 to 85 with non-small cell lung cancer.

V gene TRBV5-8 combines with J gene TRBJ2-7; TRBD2 aligns across 8 bases. CDR1 and CDR2 (germline): SGHTS, YDEGEE. Trimming cost V 3 bases and J 4 bases; bases outside gene matches: 3. The CDR3 totals 13 residues. The CDR3 DNA reads as TGTGCCAGCAGCTCCGGGGGGGCTTACGAGCAGTACTTC. It yields the protein CASSSGGAYEQYF.

The genes are TRBV4-2 and TRBJ2-5, with D tentatively TRBD2 (6 bases). The ends were cut back, 0 bases at V and 6 bases at J, with 17 bases in the middle. The CDR3 is 16 residues long. Per germline, CDR1 LGHNA and CDR2 YNFKEQ. CDR3 coding DNA: TGTGCCAGCAGCCAAGAAGGAGGGGATAGTAGGCAGACCCAGTACTTC. Its translation: CASSQEGGDSRQTQYF.

This clone was recorded a few times. The chain links TRBV7-4 to TRBJ1-1; D unclear. V was clipped by 5 bases and J by 5 bases, with 15 bases between them. The CDR3 sequence is 14 residues long. Germline V gene lookup returns CDR1 SGHVT and CDR2 SQSDAQ. The CDR3 DNA sequence: TGTGCCAGCAGCCCACTCGGTGGGAGTACTGAAGCTTTCTTT. Translated: CASSPLGGSTEAFF.

This clone was detected only a few times. The chain combines TRBV6-5 with TRBJ1-1; D perhaps matches TRBD1 (5 bases). This CDR3 contains 13 residues. V was shortened by 8 bases and J by 3 bases, with 13 bases between the two germline ends. Germline-derived CDR1 and CDR2 are MNHEY and SVGAGI. CDR3 in amino acids: CASGSRVDTEAFF. CDR3 DNA sequence: TGTGCCAGCGGGTCCAGGGTCGACACTGAAGCTTTCTTT.

This clone was detected only a few times. CDR3 amino acids: CASSRTGRREKLFF. CDR3 sequence (DNA): TGTGCCAGCAGTAGGACAGGGCGCCGTGAAAAACTGTTTTTT. The chain joins TRBV2 to TRBJ1-4; 8 bases are a match to TRBD1. This CDR3 comprises 14 residues. Looked up from germline, CDR1 is SNHLY and CDR2 is FYNNEI. Germline trimming cut 5 bases from V and 7 bases from J; bases unmatched to any gene: 6.

This clone has a handful of counts. The chain is built from TRBV11-2 and TRBJ2-5, with TRBD2 matching 9 bases. The junction had 15 bases not matched to a gene; V was cut back by 1 base and J by 9 bases. There are 17 residues in the CDR3. The germline CDR1 and CDR2 sequences are SGHAT and FQNNGV. The CDR3 sequence: CASSLAGTSGFLGAQYF. The CDR3 bases are TGTGCCAGCAGCTTAGCCGGCACTAGCGGGTTCTTAGGGGCCCAGTACTTC.

V is TRBV7-2 and J is TRBJ2-7, with D possibly matching TRBD1 (5 bases). Germline CDR1 SGHTA, CDR2 FQGNSA. V was shortened by 1 base and J by 2 bases, with 12 bases between the two germline ends. This CDR3 is built from 15 residues. The DNA of the CDR3 is TGTGCCAGCAGCTTAGAGGCAGGGCCCCCCTACGAGCAGTACTTC. Translation: CASSLEAGPPYEQYF.

This clone has just a few counts. This chain links TRBV30 with TRBJ1-5, with unresolved D. This CDR3 comprises 13 residues. The germline V gene has CDR1 GTSNPN and CDR2 SVGIG (reference sequence). V gave up 0 bases and J gave up 0 bases, with 3 bases separating them. The DNA of the CDR3 is TGTGCCTGGAGTGTGGGTAGCAATCAGCCCCAGCATTTT. It encodes CAWSVGSNQPQHF. Combining the CDR3 with reference TRBV30 and TRBJ1-5 gives the whole variable domain SQTIHQWPATLVQPVGSPLSLECTVEGTSNPNLYWYRQAAGRGLQLLFYSVGIGQISSEVPQNLSASRPQDRQFILSSKKLLLSDSGFYLCAWSVGSNQPQHFGDGTRLSIL.

The V gene is TRBV5-6, the J gene TRBJ2-6; 7 bases map to TRBD1. Germline CDR1 SGHDT, CDR2 YYEEEE. With 6 bases clipped from V and 0 bases from J, the junction kept 9 bases outside the gene matches. The CDR3 extends over 17 amino acids. Written as DNA, the CDR3 is TGTGCCAGCACTGAACAGGGGCAGGGCTCTGGGGCCAACGTCCTGACTTTC. The encoded protein is CASTEQGQGSGANVLTF.

The genes are TRBV5-8 and TRBJ1-1, with no clear D. The CDR3 consists of 14 residues. Germline V gives CDR1 SGHTS, CDR2 YDEGEE. V shed 6 bases and J shed 1 base, with 13 bases lying between them. CDR3 sequence (DNA): TGTGCCAGCAAAAACCCATCCGGGAACACTGAAGCTTTCTTT. This sequence encodes CASKNPSGNTEAFF.

The rearrangement joins TRBV7-6 to TRBJ2-3; 13 nucleotides agree with TRBD2. CDR1 and CDR2 from the germline V gene are SGHVS and FNYEAQ. This CDR3 has 16 amino acids. J lost 3 bases, V lost 5 bases, and 5 bases had no gene match. This CDR3 reads CASSPGTSGATDTQYF. In nucleotides, the CDR3 is TGTGCCAGCAGCCCCGGGACTAGCGGGGCGACAGATACGCAGTATTTT.

In this sample, this clone turned up once. The chain joins TRBV5-1 to TRBJ2-1; TRBD2 matches at 12 bases. The V and J ends lost 1 base and 8 bases, in that order; junction bases with no gene match: 10. Per the germline V gene, CDR1 is SGHRS and CDR2 is YFSETQ. This CDR3 has 17 amino acids. CDR3 DNA: TGCGCCAGCAGCTTGAGACTAGCGGGAGTCAAGGGTCATGAGCAGTTCTTC. Amino acid sequence: CASSLRLAGVKGHEQFF.

The gene calls are TRBV6-6 and TRBJ1-1; 9 nucleotides agree with TRBD1. The CDR3 has 16 amino acids. Germline CDR1 and CDR2: MNHNY and SVGAGI (reference sequence). Trimming took 6 bases from V and 0 from J; bases not matched to a gene: 8. In DNA, the CDR3 is TGTGCCAGCAGCCCGGGACAGGGATGGATGAACACTGAAGCTTTCTTT. It codes for CASSPGQGWMNTEAFF.

The V call is TRBV7-9, the J call TRBJ2-7; tentatively, D is TRBD1 (6 bases). The CDR3 totals 14 residues. V was pared by 5 bases and J by 0 bases, with 11 bases between. CDR1 SEHNR and CDR2 FQNEAQ come from the germline V gene (reference sequence). The CDR3 DNA follows: TGTGCCAGCAGCCGACTGGACAGCTCCTACGAGCAGTACTTC. It encodes CASSRLDSSYEQYF.